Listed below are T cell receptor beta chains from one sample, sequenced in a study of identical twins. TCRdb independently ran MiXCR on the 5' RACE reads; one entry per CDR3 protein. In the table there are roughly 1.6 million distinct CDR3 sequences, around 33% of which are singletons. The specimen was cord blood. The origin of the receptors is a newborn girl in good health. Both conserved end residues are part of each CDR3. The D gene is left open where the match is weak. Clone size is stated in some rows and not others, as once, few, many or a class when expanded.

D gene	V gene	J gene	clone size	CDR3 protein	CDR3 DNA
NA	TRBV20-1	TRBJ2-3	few	CSASPYSSTDTQYF	TGCAGTGCTAGCCCCTATAGTAGCACAGATACGCAGTATTTT
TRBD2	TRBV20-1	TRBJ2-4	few	CSARWGTSGRMLAKNIQYF	TGCAGTGCTAGATGGGGGACTAGCGGGAGAATGCTAGCCAAAAACATTCAGTACTTC
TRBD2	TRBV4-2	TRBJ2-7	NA	CASSHTSGYEQYF	TGTGCCAGCAGCCATACTAGCGGCTACGAGCAGTACTTC
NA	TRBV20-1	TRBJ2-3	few	CSARSFGGGDTDTQYF	TGCAGTGCCAGAAGCTTTGGAGGGGGGGATACAGATACGCAGTATTTT
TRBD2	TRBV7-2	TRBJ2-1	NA	CASSLGTAGGKYNEQFF	TGTGCCAGCAGCTTAGGTACTGCGGGAGGGAAGTACAATGAGCAGTTCTTC
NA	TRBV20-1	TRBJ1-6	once	CSARDQTYSPLHF	TGCAGTGCTAGAGATCAGACCTATTCACCCCTCCACTTT
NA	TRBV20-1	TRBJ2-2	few	CSAKGPESNTGELFF	TGCAGTGCTAAGGGTCCGGAATCAAACACCGGGGAGCTGTTTTTT
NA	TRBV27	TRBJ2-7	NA	CASSPKKSSYEQYF	TGTGCCAGCAGCCCCAAAAAGAGCTCCTACGAGCAGTACTTC
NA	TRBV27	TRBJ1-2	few	CASSFSPTANYGYTF	TGTGCCAGCAGTTTCTCCCCGACAGCTAACTATGGCTACACCTTC
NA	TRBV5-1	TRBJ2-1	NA	CASTEQSSYNEQFF	TGCGCCAGCACGGAGCAGAGCTCCTACAATGAGCAGTTCTTC
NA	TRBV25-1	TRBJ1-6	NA	CASSARGEGTPLHF	TGTGCCAGCAGTGCCCGGGGTGAGGGAACTCCCCTCCACTTT
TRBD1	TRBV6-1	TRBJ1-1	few	CASSGQGVRHTEAFF	TGTGCCAGCAGCGGACAGGGTGTGAGGCACACTGAAGCTTTCTTT
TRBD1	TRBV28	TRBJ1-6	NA	CASSLRRTGDSPLHF	TGTGCCAGCAGTTTGAGGAGGACAGGGGATTCACCCCTCCACTTT
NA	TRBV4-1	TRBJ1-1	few	CASSQKGTEAFF	TGCGCCAGCAGCCAAAAGGGAACTGAAGCTTTCTTT
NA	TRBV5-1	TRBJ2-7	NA	CASSWSSGYEQYF	TGCGCCAGCAGCTGGTCTTCGGGATACGAGCAGTACTTC
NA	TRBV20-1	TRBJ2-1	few	CSAPNSGVSYNEQFF	TGCAGTGCTCCCAATAGCGGTGTCTCCTACAATGAGCAGTTCTTC
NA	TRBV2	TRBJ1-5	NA	CASKRTSNQPQHF	TGTGCCAGCAAGAGGACGTCAAATCAGCCCCAGCATTTT
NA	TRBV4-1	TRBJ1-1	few	CASRSRSMNTEAFF	TGCGCCAGCAGGTCGCGATCCATGAACACTGAAGCTTTCTTT
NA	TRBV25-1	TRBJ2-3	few	CASSGAALGARTDTQYF	TGTGCCAGCAGTGGCGCCGCGTTAGGGGCCCGCACAGATACGCAGTATTTT
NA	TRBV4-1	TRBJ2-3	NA	CASSQQGGTDTQYF	TGCGCCAGCAGCCAACAGGGAGGCACAGATACGCAGTATTTT
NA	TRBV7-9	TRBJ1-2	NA	CASSPPTF	TGTGCCAGCAGCCCCCCCACCTTC
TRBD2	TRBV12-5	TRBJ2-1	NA	CASGSGGQVEQFF	TGTGCTAGTGGTAGCGGGGGGCAAGTAGAGCAGTTCTTC
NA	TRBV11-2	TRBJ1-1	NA	CASSLSLFGSMNTEAFF	TGTGCCAGCAGCTTAAGTCTTTTTGGGAGTATGAACACTGAAGCTTTCTTT
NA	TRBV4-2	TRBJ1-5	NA	CASSQGKGQPQHF	TGTGCCAGCAGCCAAGGGAAAGGCCAGCCCCAGCATTTT
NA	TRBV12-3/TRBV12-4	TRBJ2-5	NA	CASSLGGPLETQYF	TGTGCCAGCAGTTTAGGGGGGCCGCTTGAGACCCAGTACTTC
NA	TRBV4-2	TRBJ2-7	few	CASSQVLNSYNEQYF	TGTGCCAGCAGCCAAGTGCTGAACTCCTACAATGAGCAGTACTTC
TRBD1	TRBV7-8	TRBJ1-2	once	CASSLIGGAYSGYTF	TGTGCCAGCAGCTTAATAGGGGGCGCATACTCTGGCTACACCTTC
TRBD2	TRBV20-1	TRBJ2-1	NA	CSASRPGGYEQFF	TGCAGTGCTAGCCGCCCGGGGGGGTATGAGCAGTTCTTC
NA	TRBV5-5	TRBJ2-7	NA	CASSLYGERGEQYF	TGTGCCAGCAGCTTGTACGGGGAGAGGGGCGAGCAGTACTTC
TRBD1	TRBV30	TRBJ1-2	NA	CAWNRGYDGYTF	TGTGCCTGGAACAGGGGATATGATGGCTACACCTTC
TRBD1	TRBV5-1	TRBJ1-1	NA	CASSLGPGQGSTEAFF	TGCGCCAGCAGCTTGGGCCCCGGACAGGGGAGCACTGAAGCTTTCTTT
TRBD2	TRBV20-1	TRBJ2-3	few	CSAPTSGRPFGTDTQYF	TGCAGTGCTCCTACTAGCGGGAGGCCCTTCGGCACAGATACGCAGTATTTT
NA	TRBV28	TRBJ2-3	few	CASSLPQGVVEATDTQYF	TGTGCCAGCAGCCTACCCCAAGGAGTGGTAGAAGCCACAGATACGCAGTATTTT